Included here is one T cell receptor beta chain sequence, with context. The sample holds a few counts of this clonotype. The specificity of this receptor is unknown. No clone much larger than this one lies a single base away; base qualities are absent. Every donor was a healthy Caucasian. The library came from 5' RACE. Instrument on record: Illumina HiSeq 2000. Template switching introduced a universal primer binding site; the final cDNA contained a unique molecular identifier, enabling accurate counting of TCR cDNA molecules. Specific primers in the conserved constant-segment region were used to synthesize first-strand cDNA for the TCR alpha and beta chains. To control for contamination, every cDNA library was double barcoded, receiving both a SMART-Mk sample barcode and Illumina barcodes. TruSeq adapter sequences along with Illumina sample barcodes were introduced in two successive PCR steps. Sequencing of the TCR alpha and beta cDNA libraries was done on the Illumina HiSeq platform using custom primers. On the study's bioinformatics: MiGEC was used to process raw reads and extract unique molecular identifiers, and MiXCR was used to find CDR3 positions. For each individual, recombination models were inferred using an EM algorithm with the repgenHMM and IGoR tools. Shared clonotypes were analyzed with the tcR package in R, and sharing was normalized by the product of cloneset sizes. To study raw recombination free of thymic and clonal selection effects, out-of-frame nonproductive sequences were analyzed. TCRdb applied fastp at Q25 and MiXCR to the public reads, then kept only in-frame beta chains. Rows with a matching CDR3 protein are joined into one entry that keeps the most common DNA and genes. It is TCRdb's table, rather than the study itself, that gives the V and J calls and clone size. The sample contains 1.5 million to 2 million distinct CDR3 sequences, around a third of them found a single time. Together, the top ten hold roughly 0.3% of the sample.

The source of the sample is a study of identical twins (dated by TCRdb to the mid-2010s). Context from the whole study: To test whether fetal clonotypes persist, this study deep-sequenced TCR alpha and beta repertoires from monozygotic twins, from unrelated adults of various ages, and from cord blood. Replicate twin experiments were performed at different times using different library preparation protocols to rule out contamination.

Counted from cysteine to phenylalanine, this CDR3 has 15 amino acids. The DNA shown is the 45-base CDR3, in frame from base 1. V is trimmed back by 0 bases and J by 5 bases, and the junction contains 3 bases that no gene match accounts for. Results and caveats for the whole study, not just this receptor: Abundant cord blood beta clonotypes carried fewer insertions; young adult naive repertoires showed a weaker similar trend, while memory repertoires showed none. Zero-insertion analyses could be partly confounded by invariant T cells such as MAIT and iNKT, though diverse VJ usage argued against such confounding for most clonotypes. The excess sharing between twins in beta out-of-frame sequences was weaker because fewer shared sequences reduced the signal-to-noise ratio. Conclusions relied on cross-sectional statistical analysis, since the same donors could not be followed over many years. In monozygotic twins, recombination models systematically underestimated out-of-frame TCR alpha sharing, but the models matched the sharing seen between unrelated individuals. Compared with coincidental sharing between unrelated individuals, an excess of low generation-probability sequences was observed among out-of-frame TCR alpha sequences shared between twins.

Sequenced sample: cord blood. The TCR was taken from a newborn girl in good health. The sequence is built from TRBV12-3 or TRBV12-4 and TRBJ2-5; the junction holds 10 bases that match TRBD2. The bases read TGTGCCAGCAGTTTAGCGCTACTAGCGGGGGAGACCCAGTACTTC. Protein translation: CASSLALLAGETQYF.